The 17 T cell receptor beta chains below were found in one sample sequenced in a study of technical replicates of blood from a few donors. Some clones are missing from TCRdb's copy, which holds only in-frame ones; the method was immunoSEQ multiplex PCR. The profile covers some 57,000 clones, with roughly 86% appearing a single time and more than 4.5% taken by the ten largest. The specimen sequenced was PBMCs. The receptors come from a human donor in good health. Some clones in this sample may be carry-over from other donors' samples.

The rearrangement joins TRBV6-1 to TRBJ2-3; 10 bases align to TRBD2. Germline CDR1 reads MNHNS; CDR2 reads SASEGT. With V trimmed by 3 bases and J by 4 bases, 10 bases remained unmatched. The CDR3 is 17 residues long. CDR3 amino acids: CASSEAPGAGGPDTQYF. CDR3 nucleotides: TGTGCCAGCAGTGAGGCCCCCGGAGCGGGGGGGCCAGATACGCAGTATTTT.

V and J are TRBV9 and TRBJ2-1, with D possibly matching TRBD1 (6 bases). This CDR3 has 14 residues. Trimming took off 0 bases at V and 4 bases at J, with 8 bases between the two ends. Germline CDR1 reads SGDLS; CDR2 reads YYNGEE. CDR3 bases: TGTGCCAGCAGCGTAGAGACAGGATACAATGAGCAGTTCTTC. Amino acid sequence: CASSVETGYNEQFF.

In this sample, this clone turned up a few times. The V call is TRBV2, the J call TRBJ2-1, with 8 bases fitting TRBD2. This CDR3 has 15 amino acids. The germline CDR1 and CDR2 sequences are SNHLY and FYNNEI. V lost 6 bases, J lost 9 bases, and 13 bases stayed unmatched. The CDR3 region is CASRGGPAGDTEQFF. The CDR3 DNA reads TGTGCCAGCAGAGGAGGTCCAGCGGGAGATACTGAGCAGTTCTTC.

This clone has only one observation. The chain has TRBV7-9 and TRBJ2-7; TRBD2 matches at 10 bases. Trimming took 4 bases from V and 6 from J; bases not matched to a gene: 9. Germline V gene data show CDR1 as SEHNR and CDR2 as FQNEAQ (reference sequence). This CDR3 comprises 15 residues. The CDR3 DNA reads as TGTGCCAGCAGCTCCGGTTTAGCGGGAGGAGGCGAGCAGTACTTC. As protein: CASSSGLAGGGEQYF.

This chain connects TRBV28 to TRBJ2-1; D not certain. V shed 6 bases and J shed 0 bases, with 12 bases lying between them. Germline V gives CDR1 MDHEN, CDR2 SYDVKM. The CDR3 has 15 amino acids. The CDR3 DNA is TGTGCCAGCAGAAGTCTTAGTAGCTCCTACAATGAGCAGTTCTTC. It is translated as CASRSLSSSYNEQFF.

The chain joins TRBV19 to TRBJ2-7; the D gene is possibly TRBD2 (7 bases). The V end was cut by 3 bases, the J end by 4 bases, with 16 bases between. Per the germline V gene, CDR1 is LNHDA and CDR2 is SQIVND (reference sequence). The CDR3 is 15 amino acids. CDR3 nucleotide sequence: TGTGCCAGTAGTATTCTCCGGGGGGCTTCGTACGAGCAGTACTTC. Amino acids: CASSILRGASYEQYF.

CDR3 region: CASSPRQNEKLFF. The CDR3 DNA follows: TGTGCCAGTAGTCCACGACAGAATGAAAAACTGTTTTTT. V is TRBV19 and J is TRBJ1-4; D is perhaps TRBD1 (5 bases). V lost 5 bases and J 5 bases, leaving 9 bases between the germline ends. This CDR3 comprises 13 residues. The V gene's germline CDR1 is LNHDA and CDR2 SQIVND (reference sequence).

This CDR3 reads CASSHSQGYEQYF. CDR3 bases: TGCGCCAGCAGCCATTCACAGGGTTACGAGCAGTACTTC. This chain connects TRBV5-1 to TRBJ2-7, with a tentative D call TRBD1 (6 bases). The V gene's germline CDR1 is SGHRS and CDR2 YFSETQ. V was shortened by 4 bases and J by 4 bases, with 12 bases between the two germline ends. The CDR3 has 13 amino acids.

V and J are TRBV27 and TRBJ1-3; D is undetermined. This CDR3 has 14 residues. CDR1 is MNHEY and CDR2 is SMNVEV in the germline V gene (reference sequence). V gave up 5 bases and J gave up 4 bases, with 12 bases separating them. The CDR3 reads CASSPQKTGNTIYF. In nucleotides, the CDR3 is TGTGCCAGCAGTCCCCAGAAAACGGGAAACACCATATATTTT.

The chain is built from TRBV2 and TRBJ1-4; TRBD1 matches at 7 bases. V lost 5 bases and J lost 3; bases outside the gene matches: 6. Looked up from germline, CDR1 is SNHLY and CDR2 is FYNNEI. This CDR3 spans 15 amino acids. CDR3 sequence (DNA): TGTGCCAGCAGTTCCACAGGGGCCCCTAATGAAAAACTGTTTTTT. Translating it yields CASSSTGAPNEKLFF.

The chain combines TRBV4-3 with TRBJ2-3, with 8 nucleotides matching TRBD2. The CDR3 length is 16 residues. The germline V gene has CDR1 LGHNA and CDR2 YSLEER. Trimming at V came to 2 bases and at J to 0 bases, leaving 4 bases not matched to a gene. CDR3 bases: TGCGCCAGCAGCCAATTAGCGGGAACTAGCACAGATACGCAGTATTTT. Its translation is CASSQLAGTSTDTQYF.

This chain uses TRBV7-3 with TRBJ2-5; 8 nucleotides agree with TRBD2. The CDR3 has 13 amino acids. V shed 2 bases and J 5 bases; nucleotides not matched to a gene: 1. The germline gives CDR1 SGHTA, CDR2 FQGTGA. CDR3 in DNA: TGTGCCAGCAGCTTACGGGAGGGGGAGACCCAGTACTTC. Its protein is CASSLREGETQYF.

This clone was found once. The chain joins TRBV5-6 to TRBJ1-5; D is unclear. V was pared by 3 bases and J by 0 bases, with 13 bases between. The CDR3 is 16 residues long. Germline values: CDR1 SGHDT, CDR2 YYEEEE. DNA for the CDR3: TGTGCCAGCAGCTCGTCGGGTAGCTTTAGCAATCAGCCCCAGCATTTT. Protein: CASSSSGSFSNQPQHF. The full variable domain, its missing parts supplied by reference TRBV5-6 and TRBJ1-5, is DAGVTQSPTHLIKTRGQQVTLRCSPKSGHDTVSWYQQALGQGPQFIFQYYEEEERQRGNFPDRFSGHQFPNYSSELNVNALLLGDSALYLCASSSSGSFSNQPQHFGDGTRLSIL.

This chain joins TRBV6-4 and TRBJ2-3; 11 bases line up with TRBD1. This CDR3 region has 15 residues. V lost 4 bases, J lost 4 bases, and 4 bases stayed unmatched. Germline CDR1 is MRHNA and CDR2 is SNTAGT. For the CDR3, the DNA is TGTGCCAGCAGTGGCAGGACAGGGGGCCCAGATACGCAGTATTTT. Its translation: CASSGRTGGPDTQYF.

V is TRBV29-1 and J is TRBJ1-1; the D is unclear. Trimming pared 5 bases from V and 5 bases from J, leaving 6 bases between. There are 10 residues in the CDR3. CDR1 and CDR2 (germline): SQVTM, ANQGSEA. For the CDR3, the DNA is TGCAGCGTTTTCCATACTGAAGCTTTCTTT. Translation gives CSVFHTEAFF.

The J gene is TRBJ1-1, the V gene TRBV27; D is unresolved. Per the germline V gene, CDR1 is MNHEY and CDR2 is SMNVEV (reference sequence). This CDR3 is built from 14 residues. V lost 2 bases and J lost 1, with 8 bases in between. The CDR3 DNA is TGTGCCAGCAGTTTAGCAGGCAAGAACACTGAAGCTTTCTTT. It encodes CASSLAGKNTEAFF.

In this sample, this clone turned up once. The chain links TRBV4-1 to TRBJ2-3; D possibly corresponds to TRBD1 (6 bases). V shed 4 bases and J shed 2 bases, with 22 bases lying between them. The germline V gene encodes CDR1 MGHRA and CDR2 YSYEKL. The CDR3 consists of 18 residues. The CDR3, as DNA: TGCGCCAGCAGCCCAAAACCTGGACAGCCCGAACTCACAGATACGCAGTATTTT. It specifies CASSPKPGQPELTDTQYF.